The entry below gives a single TCR beta chain sequence along with its context. Its antigen is currently not known. The sample holds no much larger clone one base away, and base qualities are not on file. The data are from a study of blood T cell repertoires in COVID-19 (dated by TCRdb to 2020 to 2022). For the wider study: Samples covering the acute and convalescent phases of COVID-19 were provided by collaborators in the United States, Italy and Spain. Where available, HLA class I and class II types were taken from metadata supplied by the sample provider and were not determined by assay-based typing. The samples were drawn from two sources: the first 160 participants of the ongoing ImmuneRACE study, and 1,000 to 1,500 subjects contributed by 6 global collaborators. The material from the prospective study consisted of cDNA or gDNA derived from T cells, B-cell-depleted T cells, or PBMCs. Deeply sampled blood TCRbeta repertoires from subjects exposed to, actively infected with, or recovered from COVID-19 were included in the dataset. The repertoires were released in a freely available public database intended as a resource for research on the immune response to SARS-CoV-2. A de-identified subject ID, COVID-19 status, age in years and sex were almost always included in the sample metadata. The investigation overall reported the following: The quantity of clinical and demographic metadata differed by source and by participant and was supplied without curation.

The collaborating institutions used their own protocols to collect whole blood in K2EDTA tubes. Collaborator samples were shipped for TCRbeta analysis as frozen whole blood, isolated PBMCs, or DNA extracted from either sample type. TCRbeta CDR3 regions were amplified from genomic DNA by means of the immunoSEQ Assay, a bias-controlled multiplex PCR. The original pipeline was this. Within the assay, amplification of reference gene primers was used to estimate how many nucleated cells each sample contained. To quantify the absolute abundance of each unique TCRbeta CDR3 rearrangement, sequence reads were collapsed and filtered. For each sample, productive Simpson clonality was calculated as the square root of Simpson's diversity index over productive rearrangements. TCRdb's version of the immuneACCESS table is confined to in-frame rearrangements and falls short of the full clone set. An unresolved V gene accounts for under half of the shortfall where checked; the remainder is of unknown origin. V and J calls and clone size follow that table, whereas D and trimming were derived from the DNA. The sample profile shows around 130,000 clones; 80% to 90% of them were found once. Together, the top ten hold 9.5% to 15% of the sample.

The specimen sequenced was peripheral blood. The source is a human donor in a cohort sampled during active COVID-19.

The CDR3 protein is CASSQETGTANYGYTF. In nucleotide form, the sequence is TGCGCCAGCAGCCAAGAGACAGGGACAGCTAACTATGGCTACACCTTC. The chain links TRBV4-1 with TRBJ1-2, and 7 junctional nucleotides match TRBD1. The CDR3 measures 16 amino acids from cysteine to phenylalanine. The read is trimmed to its CDR3 DNA, 48 bases read in frame from base 1. Unmatched junction bases come to 4, with V trimmed by 0 bases and J by 0 bases. According to the germline V gene, CDR1 reads MGHRA and CDR2 reads YSYEKL.